This T cell receptor (beta chain) was retrieved from a study of blood T cells in healthy people across ages. A minimum of 7 million PBMCs was isolated per sample. The second PCR ran roughly 6 to 11 cycles with a sample-barcoded 5' primer and J-beta primers. TCRdb analysed the 5' RACE reads with MiXCR anew, one entry per CDR3 protein. The sample has about 1.7 million distinct CDR3 sequences; approximately 30% are singletons. CDR1 and CDR2 (germline): SGHTA, FQGNSA. CDR3 length: 15 residues. V was pared by 1 base and J by 0 bases, with 3 bases of the junction left unmatched. The TCR originated in a woman between 25 and 40 years old in good health. The source material was blood. V and J are TRBV7-2 and TRBJ2-7; 7 bases are a match to TRBD2. The CDR3 is CASSLVGGISYEQYF. The CDR3 bases are TGTGCCAGCAGCTTAGTGGGAGGGATCTCCTACGAGCAGTACTTC.